Shown below are 32 T cell receptor beta chains from a single sample sequenced in a study of cytomegalovirus exposure and HLA in healthy donors. PCR amplification relied on 60 Vbeta primers (plus 13 Jbeta primers). Sequencing was performed with immunoSEQ multiplex PCR; in TCRdb, only in-frame clones are kept and a portion is missing. The data show 180,000 or so clones, 9.5% seen once. Material: PBMCs. The receptors here all came from a woman aged 25 to 39 in good health and CMV-seropositive.

The CDR3 here is CASSLGANTEAFF. CDR3 sequence (DNA): TGTGCCAGCAGCCTAGGGGCGAACACTGAAGCTTTCTTT. The rearrangement joins TRBV6-6 to TRBJ1-1; tentatively, D is TRBD1 (5 bases). Germline V CDR1 and CDR2: MNHNY, SVGAGI (reference sequence). This CDR3 contains 13 residues. V was shortened by 6 bases and J by 1 base, with 9 bases between the two germline ends.

The sample holds a few counts of this clone. J is TRBJ2-3 and V is TRBV27, with 11 bases lining up with TRBD2. The germline V gene has CDR1 MNHEY and CDR2 SMNVEV (reference sequence). The CDR3 is 17 amino acids. The V gene end was trimmed by 0 bases and the J gene end by 2 bases; junction bases not matched to a gene: 4. CDR3 DNA: TGTGCCAGCAGTTTATCCCCTAGCGGGAGGTACACAGATACGCAGTATTTT. Protein product: CASSLSPSGRYTDTQYF.

The genes are TRBV2 and TRBJ1-2; perhaps TRBD1 as D (5 bases). The V gene lost 4 bases and the J gene lost 8 bases, with 20 bases spanning the gap. CDR3 length equals 15 residues. The germline V gene has CDR1 SNHLY and CDR2 FYNNEI. The chain's CDR3 is CASSAPRAGEWGYTF. The CDR3 coding sequence is TGTGCCAGCAGTGCCCCGAGGGCGGGGGAGTGGGGCTACACCTTC.

This clone was found a few times. The rearrangement links TRBV6-6 to TRBJ1-1, with D uncertain. The length of the CDR3 is 12 residues. Trimming shortened V by 6 bases and J by 11 bases, and 16 bases separated the two germline ends. Germline V lookup: CDR1 MNHNY, CDR2 SVGAGI (reference sequence). For the CDR3, the DNA is TGTGCCAGCAGCGCAAGTGGGGAGGGTGCTTTCTTT. Translation gives CASSASGEGAFF.

This clone was seen only a few times. This chain uses TRBV6-4 with TRBJ2-1; the D is unclear. Trimming removed 3 bases from V and 0 bases from J, with 9 bases in between. This CDR3 is 15 amino acids long. Germline V gene sequence: CDR1 MRHNA, CDR2 SNTAGT. In DNA, the CDR3 is TGTGCCAGCAGTGAGCCTCCTAGCTCCTACAATGAGCAGTTCTTC. Protein product: CASSEPPSSYNEQFF.

The V gene is TRBV10-1, the J gene TRBJ2-3; the D gene is possibly TRBD2 (6 bases). V dropped 5 bases and J dropped 3 bases, with 15 bases sitting between them. CDR1 WNHNN and CDR2 SYGVQD come from the germline V gene (reference sequence). The CDR3 is 15 residues long. The CDR3 spells CASSHIVEGTDTQYF. The DNA for the CDR3 is TGCGCCAGCAGTCACATCGTGGAGGGGACAGATACGCAGTATTTT.

In regard to this clone: The sample contains more than one DNA sequence encoding this CDR3. V and J are TRBV9 and TRBJ2-3; 8 bases agree with TRBD2. The CDR3 is 16 amino acids. The V and J ends lost 0 bases and 2 bases, in that order; junction bases with no gene match: 5. Germline loops: CDR1 SGDLS, CDR2 YYNGEE. The CDR3: CASSVGASGYTDTQYF. CDR3 nucleotides: TGTGCCAGCAGCGTAGGGGCTAGCGGGTACACAGATACGCAGTATTTT.

The chain combines TRBV29-1 with TRBJ2-3, with TRBD2 matching 12 bases. This CDR3 is 15 amino acids long. Germline CDR1 reads SQVTM; CDR2 reads ANQGSEA. Losses at the gene ends were 7 bases for V and 3 bases for J; bases not matched to a gene: 8. The CDR3 DNA is TGCAGCGGTAAACTAGCGGGAGGCGGTACAGATACGCAGTATTTT. Protein: CSGKLAGGGTDTQYF.

This clone was observed a few times. J is TRBJ1-1 and V is TRBV6-5; D gene ambiguous. The CDR3 totals 14 residues. Germline assignment: CDR1 MNHEY and CDR2 SVGAGI. V lost 7 bases and J 2 bases, leaving 14 bases between the germline ends. CDR3 residues: CASTTSHSNTEAFF. Written as DNA, the CDR3 is TGTGCCAGCACCACCTCCCACTCAAACACTGAAGCTTTCTTT.

This clone was seen a handful of times. V is TRBV25-1 and J is TRBJ1-2; no clear D. The germline gives CDR1 MGHDK, CDR2 SYGVNS. The germline V and J ends were trimmed by 4 bases and 0 bases, with 9 bases remaining between them. This CDR3 has 14 residues. For the CDR3, the DNA is TGTGCCAGCAGTGGCAGGCGAACTAACTATGGCTACACCTTC. Translation gives CASSGRRTNYGYTF.

This chain connects TRBV7-2 to TRBJ2-1, with TRBD2 as a possible D gene (6 bases). The CDR3 extends over 17 amino acids. The germline V and J ends were trimmed by 5 bases and 0 bases, with 17 bases remaining between them. Germline V CDR1 and CDR2: SGHTA, FQGNSA. For the CDR3, the DNA is TGTGCCAGCAGCCTATATGGGACTTCCAGCTCCTACAATGAGCAGTTCTTC. Amino acids: CASSLYGTSSSYNEQFF.

This clone showed up just a few times. CDR3 residues: CAISRDSHMIQETQYF. The CDR3 DNA reads as TGTGCCATCAGTAGGGACAGCCATATGATTCAAGAGACCCAGTACTTC. The chain couples TRBV10-3 to TRBJ2-5; 7 bases match TRBD1. Germline V gene lookup returns CDR1 ENHRY and CDR2 SYGVKD. This CDR3 is 16 amino acids long. The J segment lost 2 bases and the V segment lost 5 bases, leaving 11 bases of the junction unmatched.

This clone appeared a few times. The chain is built from TRBV6-5 and TRBJ1-1, with D perhaps matching TRBD1 (5 bases). V lost 6 bases and J 10 bases, leaving 15 bases between the germline ends. Germline CDR1 and CDR2: MNHEY and SVGAGI. The CDR3 is made up of 12 amino acids. CDR3 nucleotides: TGTGCCAGCAGCCCCCTCCCCGGGGGAGCTTTCTTT. This codes for CASSPLPGGAFF.

This clone occurred a few times. CDR3 nucleotides: TGTGCCAGCAGCTTAGGTGGACTACAGGTGGGGGAGCTGTTTTTT. This gives the protein CASSLGGLQVGELFF. The rearrangement links TRBV7-2 to TRBJ2-2; perhaps TRBD2 as D (6 bases). Germline V CDR1 and CDR2: SGHTA, FQGNSA. Trimming took 1 base from V and 8 from J, leaving 14 bases between them. The CDR3 contains 15 residues.

This clone was detected a few times. This CDR3 reads CASSLGHTLNTEAFF. The CDR3 DNA follows: TGTGCCAGCAGCCTGGGGCACACATTGAACACTGAAGCTTTCTTT. This chain links TRBV7-2 with TRBJ1-1, with a possible D match to TRBD1 (5 bases). This CDR3 has 15 amino acids. Germline CDR1 SGHTA, CDR2 FQGNSA. Trimming pared 5 bases from V and 0 bases from J, leaving 13 bases between. Together with reference TRBV7-2 and TRBJ1-1, the CDR3 gives the full variable domain: GAGVSQSPSNKVTEKGKDVELRCDPISGHTALYWYRQSLGQGLEFLIYFQGNSAPDKSGLPSDRFSAERTGGSVSTLTIQRTQQEDSAVYLCASSLGHTLNTEAFFGQGTRLTVV.

This chain uses TRBV5-1 with TRBJ1-2; no clear D gene. Trimming took off 0 bases at V and 4 bases at J, with 7 bases between the two ends. Per germline, CDR1 SGHRS and CDR2 YFSETQ. The CDR3 extends over 13 amino acids. As DNA, the CDR3 is TGCGCCAGCAGCTTGGGGCAGCGCTATGGCTACACCTTC. Protein: CASSLGQRYGYTF.

The genes are TRBV10-1 and TRBJ2-7; D unresolved. Germline CDR1 WNHNN, CDR2 SYGVQD (reference sequence). The CDR3 length is 12 residues. Trimming took off 1 base at V and 9 bases at J, with 10 bases between the two ends. CDR3 in DNA: TGCGCCAGCAGTGAGTATCCCGGTAGGCAGTACTTC. This encodes CASSEYPGRQYF.

This clone appeared a few times. The chain carries TRBV10-3 and TRBJ1-4; possibly TRBD1 for D (5 bases). With 0 bases removed from V and 5 bases from J, the gap between germline ends came to 13 bases. Germline lookup yields CDR1 ENHRY and CDR2 SYGVKD. The CDR3 spans 16 residues. As DNA, the CDR3 is TGTGCCATCAGTGAGTCAGGGGCCCCCCCCAATGAAAAACTGTTTTTT. Its protein product is CAISESGAPPNEKLFF.

There are a few counts of this clone. The V and J genes are TRBV5-6 and TRBJ2-6; 10 bases agree with TRBD2. Germline CDR1 and CDR2: SGHDT and YYEEEE. The junction had 7 bases not matched to a gene; V was cut back by 4 bases and J by 0 bases. The CDR3 is 18 amino acids. The CDR3: CASSGGGTSDSGANVLTF. The CDR3 nucleotides are TGTGCCAGCAGCGGGGGAGGGACTAGCGACTCTGGGGCCAACGTCCTGACTTTC.

In this sample, this clone turned up a few times. The rearrangement uses TRBV2 and TRBJ2-7; possible D gene TRBD2, 5 bases. Trimming stripped 8 bases from V and 3 bases from J, with 17 bases between. Per the germline V gene, CDR1 is SNHLY and CDR2 is FYNNEI. This CDR3 region has 14 residues. The DNA for the CDR3 is TGTGCCAGCCGTGGTGAGGGTACCGGCTACGAGCAGTACTTC. Translated, it gives CASRGEGTGYEQYF.

This clone has a handful of counts. The CDR3 region has the DNA TGTGCCAGCAGCTTTGGGACAGGTGTCTCGCCCCAGCATTTT. Protein: CASSFGTGVSPQHF. The V gene is TRBV13, the J gene TRBJ1-5; 8 positions agree with TRBD1. The CDR3 is made up of 14 amino acids. Trimming took 3 bases from V and 9 from J; bases not matched to a gene: 7. Germline V CDR1 and CDR2: PRHDT, FYEKMQ (reference sequence).

This clone was seen a few times. The chain has TRBV2 and TRBJ2-5, with 7 bases aligning to TRBD1. CDR1 is SNHLY and CDR2 is FYNNEI in the germline V gene. J lost 2 bases, V lost 6 bases, and 6 bases had no gene match. This CDR3 is built from 14 residues. In nucleotides, the CDR3 is TGTGCCAGCAGCTGGGGACAGACACAAGAGACCCAGTACTTC. This translates into CASSWGQTQETQYF.

This clone turned up a few times. V usage is TRBV6-5 and J usage is TRBJ1-5, with unresolved D. Trimming took 5 bases from V and 5 from J, leaving 10 bases between them. Germline loops: CDR1 MNHEY, CDR2 SVGAGI. The CDR3 extends over 13 amino acids. CDR3 amino acids: CASSPSYDQPQHF. In nucleotides, the CDR3 is TGTGCCAGCAGTCCCTCCTATGATCAGCCCCAGCATTTT.

This clone showed up just a few times. The CDR3 reads CASSFTGTGAGYEQYF. DNA for the CDR3: TGTGCCAGCAGTTTTACCGGGACAGGGGCGGGTTACGAGCAGTACTTC. This chain connects TRBV6-6 to TRBJ2-7, with 10 positions matching TRBD1. CDR3 length: 16 residues. J was trimmed by 4 bases and V by 4 bases; bases with no gene match: 10. Per the germline V gene, CDR1 is MNHNY and CDR2 is SVGAGI (reference sequence).

V is TRBV30 and J is TRBJ1-2; 12 bases fit TRBD1. Trimming removed 3 bases from V and 8 bases from J; junction bases left unmatched: 10. The CDR3 covers 15 residues. The germline V gene encodes CDR1 GTSNPN and CDR2 SVGIG (reference sequence). CDR3 protein: CAWSSGTGGAEGYTF. In DNA, the CDR3 is TGTGCCTGGAGCTCCGGGACAGGGGGCGCAGAAGGCTACACCTTC.

The genes are TRBV15 and TRBJ1-4; D gene uncertain. This CDR3 is built from 16 residues. Germline V CDR1 and CDR2: LNHNV, YYDKDF (reference sequence). V was pared by 1 base and J by 0 bases, with 9 bases between. CDR3 region: CATSRGGQTTNEKLFF. In nucleotides, the CDR3 is TGTGCCACCAGCAGAGGAGGGCAGACAACTAATGAAAAACTGTTTTTT.

This clone was seen a handful of times. The CDR3 loop is CAISAGGGAGEKLFF. The DNA of the CDR3 is TGTGCCATCAGTGCAGGAGGGGGGGCAGGGGAAAAACTGTTTTTT. The chain couples TRBV10-3 to TRBJ1-4, with D possibly matching TRBD1 (6 bases). Germline V gives CDR1 ENHRY, CDR2 SYGVKD. Trimming pared 4 bases from V and 8 bases from J, leaving 17 bases between. The CDR3 totals 15 residues.

This clone was detected only a few times. This chain joins TRBV27 and TRBJ2-4; 8 bases match TRBD2. V was pared by 4 bases and J by 3 bases, with 14 bases of the junction left unmatched. CDR1 and CDR2 (germline): MNHEY, SMNVEV (reference sequence). The CDR3 extends over 18 amino acids. The CDR3 protein is CASSSGLESISGKNIQYF. DNA of the CDR3: TGTGCCAGCAGTTCGGGACTAGAATCGATATCTGGCAAAAACATTCAGTACTTC.

This chain connects TRBV6-6 to TRBJ1-1, with TRBD1 matching 9 bases. Per germline, CDR1 MNHNY and CDR2 SVGAGI (reference sequence). V lost 6 bases, J lost 5 bases, and 10 bases stayed unmatched. This CDR3 comprises 15 residues. The CDR3 coding sequence is TGTGCCAGCAGGGAGGGACAGGGAACTTGGACTGAAGCTTTCTTT. It encodes CASREGQGTWTEAFF.

This chain connects TRBV7-3 to TRBJ2-7, with 7 positions matching TRBD2. Germline V gene data show CDR1 as SGHTA and CDR2 as FQGTGA. The J segment lost 3 bases and the V segment lost 2 bases, leaving 1 base of the junction unmatched. This CDR3 has 13 amino acids. CDR3: CASSLLADYEQYF. CDR3 sequence (DNA): TGTGCCAGCAGCTTACTAGCGGACTACGAGCAGTACTTC.

This chain joins TRBV5-1 and TRBJ2-7; 8 positions agree with TRBD2. The germline V gene encodes CDR1 SGHRS and CDR2 YFSETQ. CDR3 size: 16 residues. Unmatched junction bases numbered 10, after V lost 0 bases and J lost 5 bases. The CDR3, as DNA: TGCGCCAGCAGCTTGGCCCTAACGCGGGAGGTCAACGAGCAGTACTTC. It yields the protein CASSLALTREVNEQYF.

This clone was counted a few times. The chain carries TRBV6-6 and TRBJ1-2; TRBD1 might be the D (5 bases). Trimming left V 2 bases short and J 4 bases short, with 11 bases between. Germline V gene data show CDR1 as MNHNY and CDR2 as SVGAGI (reference sequence). This CDR3 is 14 amino acids long. Written as DNA, the CDR3 is TGTGCCAGCAGTTACGGCAGGGAGGGCTATGGCTACACCTTC. Translating gives CASSYGREGYGYTF.